Listed below are T cell receptor beta chains from one sample, sequenced in a study of blood T cell repertoires in COVID-19. Profiled with immunoSEQ multiplex PCR; TCRdb holds only in-frame clones, not every one. The table lists 45,000 to 55,000 clones, around 87% of them singletons. Sequenced input: peripheral blood. The receptor set was obtained from a man in his fifties or sixties with active COVID-19. Each CDR3 is given with its conserved first and last residue. A D gene is named only where the DNA matches it firmly. Only part of the rows carry a size: once, few, many, or a class if the clone is expanded.

TRBJ2-7 | TRBD2 | once | TRBV7-9 | CASSLASGSSYEQYF | TGTGCCAGCAGCTTAGCTAGCGGGAGTTCCTACGAGCAGTACTTC
TRBJ2-1 | TRBD2 | . | TRBV5-1 | CASKGASGSSYNEQFF | TGCGCCAGCAAAGGCGCTAGCGGGAGTTCCTACAATGAGCAGTTCTTC
TRBJ1-4 | TRBD1 | . | TRBV29-1 | CSATGVDNEKLFF | TGCAGTGCTACAGGGGTCGACAATGAAAAACTGTTTTTT
TRBJ1-2 | . | . | TRBV19 | CASSMGGNYGYTF | TGTGCCAGTAGTATGGGGGGGAACTATGGCTACACCTTC
TRBJ2-7 | TRBD1 | . | TRBV27 | CASSFGQGYEQYF | TGTGCCAGCAGTTTCGGACAGGGCTACGAGCAGTACTTC
TRBJ2-1 | TRBD2 | . | TRBV7-2 | CASSLMGLAGVDEQFF | TGTGCCAGCAGCTTGATGGGACTAGCGGGAGTAGATGAGCAGTTCTTC
TRBJ2-1 | . | . | TRBV11-2 | CASSLVPTQAGSYNEQFF | TGTGCCAGCAGCTTAGTCCCAACACAAGCAGGTTCCTACAATGAGCAGTTCTTC
TRBJ2-7 | TRBD2 | once | TRBV6-4 | CATTGGKYF | TGTGCCACTACGGGAGGGAAGTACTTC
TRBJ1-1 | . | . | TRBV7-2 | CASSPRTDEAFF | TGTGCCAGCAGCCCAAGGACAGATGAAGCTTTCTTT
TRBJ2-7 | TRBD1 | once | TRBV7-6 | CASSLGPGQGLEEQYF | TGTGCCAGCAGCTTAGGGCCGGGACAGGGTCTAGAGGAGCAGTACTTC
TRBJ1-6 | . | . | TRBV7-2 | CASSSNYNSPLHF | TGTGCCAGCAGCTCAAACTATAATTCACCCCTCCACTTT
TRBJ2-1 | TRBD2 | . | TRBV9 | CASSGTSRNEQFF | TGTGCCAGCAGCGGGACTAGCCGCAATGAGCAGTTCTTC